This T cell receptor beta chain derives from a study of glioma-infiltrating T cells after dendritic cell vaccination. Study-level information: Patients had newly diagnosed or recurrent glioblastoma and received dendritic cell vaccines. At biweekly intervals, patients got three intradermal dendritic cell vaccine injections.

CDR1 SGDLS and CDR2 YYNGEE come from the germline V gene. This CDR3 has 17 amino acids. With V trimmed by 0 bases and J by 5 bases, 9 bases remained unmatched. Notes on this clone: The antigen is unknown.

Points from the study as a whole: Patients with more pretreatment TILs had longer time to progression and survival.

The protocol was immunoSEQ multiplex PCR, while the TCRdb copy is restricted to in-frame clones and leaves out a portion. The table lists fewer than 85,000 clones, roughly 89% of them singletons. The source was blood, collected before dendritic cell vaccination. The chain joins TRBV9 to TRBJ2-3, with 10 bases identical to TRBD2. The TCR originated in a human donor with glioblastoma. The CDR3 DNA is TGTGCCAGCAGCGTAGAGGGGGGGACTAGCGTTGAAGATACGCAGTATTTT. Its translation: CASSVEGGTSVEDTQYF.